This TCR beta chain was sequenced for a study of vaccination effects on CD4 cells after COVID-19. Study-level findings and limits: Clones that were induced by infection or by vaccine showed marked contraction late after vaccination.

Antigen-specific CD4+ T cells expanded by the ViraFEST assay with viral peptide pools were then sequenced. A 10-day culture period preceded the isolation of CD4+ T cells. Nucleocapsid antibodies were negative in the vaccine recipients, who had never had SARS-CoV-2 infection. Researchers reported culturing 2 million to 2.5 million PBMC in each well, adding 10 IU/ml IL-2 and roughly 10 ug/ml peptides. Both day 3 and day 7 saw half the medium replaced with IL-2 medium. Method: immunoSEQ multiplex PCR; TCRdb's copy keeps in-frame clones and lacks some. Among about 27,000 clones listed, 72% were seen once. As for this clone: The antigen remains undetermined.

V shed 1 base and J shed 0 bases, with 7 bases lying between them. The CDR3 covers 16 residues. The germline V gene has CDR1 SNHLY and CDR2 FYNNEI. The chain carries TRBV2 and TRBJ2-6; D gene unclear. The source of this sequence is a human donor who received a COVID-19 vaccine. The specimen comprised CD4+ T cells from PBMCs cultured with SARS-CoV-2 spike peptides, sampled before COVID-19 vaccination. The CDR3 DNA is TGTGCCAGCAGTGAAGACGGCCGCTCTGGGGCCAACGTCCTGACTTTC. Its translation is CASSEDGRSGANVLTF.